These T cell receptor beta chains were read from a single sample in a study of shared clonotypes between healthy human individuals. Only in-frame clones appear in the TCRdb table, and some are missing; sequencing was by immunoSEQ multiplex PCR. This table holds millions of clones, 93% found once. Sequences were obtained from naive CD8+ T cells from PBMCs. All receptors come from a young man in good health. Some clones in this sample may be carry-over from other donors' samples. CDR3s include the opening cysteine and the closing phenylalanine or tryptophan. The D gene is left open where the match is weak. The size field is filled for only some rows; it gives once, few, many or a size class.

>TRBJ2-5|NA|TRBV28|TRBD1
TGTGCCAGCAGTTTACGGGACAGGGAAGAGACCCAGTACTTC
CASSLRDREETQYF
>TRBJ1-5|NA|TRBV6-6|NA
TGTGCCAGCACGCCCCCTGGGGTGGGGGGGCCCCAGCATTTT
CASTPPGVGGPQHF
>TRBJ2-3|NA|TRBV2|NA
TGTGCCATCCGGGACCCAGGGGGCACAGATACGCAGTATTTT
CAIRDPGGTDTQYF
>TRBJ2-5|NA|TRBV7-3|TRBD1
TGTGCCAGCAGCTCGTCTATCGCAGGGGGCGGGGAGACCCAGTACTTC
CASSSSIAGGGETQYF
>TRBJ1-2|NA|TRBV19|NA
TGTGCCAGTAGTGCGTATAACAGGGATGGCTACACCTTC
CASSAYNRDGYTF
>TRBJ1-4|NA|TRBV7-6|TRBD1
TGTGCCAGCAGCTTTCGCATTCGACAGGGGTCTAATGAAAAACTGTTTTTT
CASSFRIRQGSNEKLFF
>TRBJ2-7|NA|TRBV11-2|NA
TGTGCCAGCAGCTTAGGTGTGTACTCCTACGAGCAGTACTTC
CASSLGVYSYEQYF
>TRBJ2-7|NA|TRBV4-1|NA
TGCGCCAGCAGCCAGGTAGGGGGTCCCGAGCAGTACTTC
CASSQVGGPEQYF
>TRBJ2-7|NA|TRBV9|NA
TGTGCCAGCAGCGCTACAGGGTCCCCCTACGAGCAGTACTTC
CASSATGSPYEQYF
>TRBJ1-5|few|TRBV29-1|NA
TGCAGCGTGAGGACAGGCAATCAGCCCCAGCATTTT
CSVRTGNQPQHF
>TRBJ2-6|NA|TRBV9|NA
TGTGCCAGCGGTTCTGGGGCCAACGTCCTGACTTTC
CASGSGANVLTF
>TRBJ2-1|NA|TRBV10-3|TRBD2
TGTGCCATCAGTGAGTCCCCTAGCGGGAGTTCCTACAATGAGCAGTTCTTC
CAISESPSGSSYNEQFF
>TRBJ1-5|NA|TRBV19|NA
TGTGCCAGTACCAATTTCTTATGGGAGCCCCAGCATTTT
CASTNFLWEPQHF
>TRBJ2-6|NA|TRBV27|NA
TGTGCCAGCAGTTTACTTCTCGACTCTGGGGCCAACGTCCTGACTTTC
CASSLLLDSGANVLTF
>TRBJ2-7|NA|TRBV7-8|TRBD2
TGTGCCAGCAGCACTAGCGGGTGGGATGAGCAGTACTTC
CASSTSGWDEQYF